These 20 T cell receptor beta chains came from one sample sequenced in a study of control samples from healthy donors and cancer patients (TCRdb year 2020). Libraries were prepared through the immunoSEQ multiplex PCR assay. What TCRdb holds here is the immuneACCESS table cut down to in-frame rearrangements. Part of the clones is not present; checked against another copy, under half of the missing clones reflect an unresolved V gene, and the others are unexplained. The table for this sample lists 110,000 to 150,000 clones; 94% of them were counted only once. The top ten hold approximately 14% of the sample. The sequencing sample was made of blood. All receptors derive from a man in his forties in good health.

The chain is built from TRBV7-9 and TRBJ2-2; D is undetermined. Trimming took off 6 bases at V and 4 bases at J, with 15 bases between the two ends. Looked up from germline, CDR1 is SEHNR and CDR2 is FQNEAQ (reference sequence). This CDR3 is built from 15 residues. CDR3 in amino acids: CASRPSRLGTGELFF. For the CDR3, the DNA is TGTGCCAGCAGACCATCGCGGTTGGGCACCGGGGAGCTGTTTTTT.

J is TRBJ2-7 and V is TRBV4-1, with D possibly matching TRBD1 (7 bases). V was shortened by 0 bases and J by 5 bases, with 17 bases between the two germline ends. This CDR3 spans 16 amino acids. CDR1 is MGHRA and CDR2 is YSYEKL in the germline V gene. CDR3 sequence reads: CASSQDWGRGANEQYF. The DNA of the CDR3 is TGCGCCAGCAGCCAAGATTGGGGCAGGGGGGCCAACGAGCAGTACTTC.

The V and J genes are TRBV5-6 and TRBJ2-7; D is ambiguous. V was shortened by 1 base and J by 6 bases, with 11 bases between the two germline ends. The germline CDR1 and CDR2 sequences are SGHDT and YYEEEE. The length of the CDR3 is 13 residues. CDR3 sequence reads: CASSLSRVGEQYF. CDR3 nucleotide sequence: TGTGCCAGCAGCTTGAGTCGGGTCGGCGAGCAGTACTTC.

The chain is built from TRBV19 and TRBJ2-6, with D maybe TRBD1 (5 bases). V shed 4 bases and J shed 0 bases, with 16 bases lying between them. This CDR3 comprises 18 residues. Germline CDR1 and CDR2: LNHDA and SQIVND (reference sequence). CDR3 nucleotides: TGTGCCAGTAGTACCCTTAGGGGTACGAGCTCTGGGGCCAACGTCCTGACTTTC. This translates into CASSTLRGTSSGANVLTF. Drawing the rest from reference TRBV19 and TRBJ2-6, the complete variable domain is DGGITQSPKYLFRKEGQNVTLSCEQNLNHDAMYWYRQDPGQGLRLIYYSQIVNDFQKGDIAEGYSVSREKKESFPLTVTSAQKNPTAFYLCASSTLRGTSSGANVLTFGAGSRLTVL.

The V gene is TRBV6-6, the J gene TRBJ1-5, with D hard to call. The CDR3 is 14 amino acids. From germline, CDR1 is MNHNY and CDR2 SVGAGI (reference sequence). V was pared by 4 bases and J by 0 bases, with 7 bases between. CDR3 amino acids: CASSSPRSNQPQHF. For the CDR3, the DNA is TGTGCCAGCAGTTCCCCTCGTAGCAATCAGCCCCAGCATTTT.

The chain couples TRBV5-1 to TRBJ2-2; 9 bases line up with TRBD2. This CDR3 spans 14 amino acids. The V gene end was trimmed by 1 base and the J gene end by 6 bases; junction bases not matched to a gene: 1. Germline CDR1 reads SGHRS; CDR2 reads YFSETQ. The CDR3 reads CASSLRGGAGELFF. In nucleotides, the CDR3 is TGCGCCAGCAGCTTGCGCGGGGGGGCCGGGGAGCTGTTTTTT.

The chain employs TRBV24-1 and TRBJ2-7, with 10 bases aligning to TRBD1. V trimming: 9 bases; J trimming: 5 bases; junction bases outside the gene matches: 6. CDR1 is KGHDR and CDR2 is SFDVKD in the germline V gene. The CDR3 loop spans 13 amino acids. CDR3 bases: TGTGCCACCCGCGGGACAGGGGACGACGAGCAGTACTTC. It is translated as CATRGTGDDEQYF.

The V call is TRBV5-6, the J call TRBJ2-1, with D unclear. The CDR3 has 14 amino acids. V shed 4 bases and J shed 6 bases, with 14 bases lying between them. Germline V CDR1 and CDR2: SGHDT, YYEEEE. The CDR3 DNA follows: TGTGCCAGCAGCCGCCTGGAGCCCTTCAATGAGCAGTTCTTC. Translating it yields CASSRLEPFNEQFF.

Of note for this clone: One junction end disagrees with the germline gene, perhaps due to a read error. The V gene is TRBV6-5, the J gene TRBJ2-3; no clear D. Germline V gives CDR1 MNHEY, CDR2 SVGAGI. This CDR3 spans 15 amino acids. CDR3 protein: CASSYSPSGPNTPYF. CDR3 nucleotide sequence: TGTGCCAGCAGTTACTCCCCCTCAGGACCCAATACGCCGTATTTT.

The chain joins TRBV6-4 to TRBJ2-2, with a tentative D call TRBD2 (5 bases). CDR3 length: 15 residues. Germline CDR1 is MRHNA and CDR2 is SNTAGT. Trimming stripped 3 bases from V and 6 bases from J, with 14 bases between. This CDR3 reads CASSEEAYGAGELFF. DNA for the CDR3: TGTGCCAGCAGTGAGGAGGCTTACGGCGCCGGGGAGCTGTTTTTT.

The rearrangement links TRBV24-1 to TRBJ2-5, with TRBD1 identical over 11 bases. V dropped 5 bases and J dropped 7; count of bases not matched to a gene: 5. CDR3 length equals 14 residues. Looked up from germline, CDR1 is KGHDR and CDR2 is SFDVKD. The CDR3 loop is CATSGAGTGGTQYF. Written as DNA, the CDR3 is TGTGCCACCAGTGGCGCCGGGACAGGGGGGACCCAGTACTTC.

This chain uses TRBV3-1 (or the pseudogene TRBV3-2) with TRBJ2-7; D might be TRBD2 (6 bases). There are 16 residues in the CDR3. Looked up from germline, CDR1 is LGHDT and CDR2 is YNNKEL (reference sequence). V lost 4 bases and J lost 6, with 22 bases in between. In DNA form, the CDR3 reads TGTGCCAGCAGCCGAGTACTCCGGGACTGGGACCGCGAGCAGTACTTC. Translation gives CASSRVLRDWDREQYF.

This chain uses TRBV6-2 or TRBV6-3 with TRBJ1-4, with 7 positions matching TRBD1. J lost 5 bases, V lost 3 bases, and 9 bases had no gene match. CDR1 and CDR2 from the germline V gene are MNHEY and SVGEGT. The CDR3 is 16 amino acids. CDR3 coding DNA: TGTGCCAGCAGTTATGGCGGGGGACAGTCCAATGAAAAACTGTTTTTT. Protein: CASSYGGGQSNEKLFF.

This clone was observed many times. The gene calls are TRBV6-5 and TRBJ2-7, with D perhaps TRBD2 (6 bases). Germline-derived CDR1 and CDR2 are MNHEY and SVGAGI. There are 13 residues in the CDR3. V gave up 2 bases and J gave up 4 bases, with 9 bases separating them. Written as DNA, the CDR3 is TGTGCCAGCAGTTACAGTCTAGCGTACGAGCAGTACTTC. This translates into CASSYSLAYEQYF.

The chain employs TRBV5-1 and TRBJ1-4; 10 positions agree with TRBD1. The CDR3 totals 14 residues. V was pared by 4 bases and J by 8 bases, with 5 bases of the junction left unmatched. Germline CDR1 and CDR2: SGHRS and YFSETQ. Here the CDR3 reads CASSHRDRGEKLFF. The CDR3 coding sequence is TGCGCCAGCAGCCACCGGGACAGGGGAGAAAAACTGTTTTTT. The full variable domain, with the rest looked up from reference TRBV5-1 and TRBJ1-4, is KAGVTQTPRYLIKTRGQQVTLSCSPISGHRSVSWYQQTPGQGLQFLFEYFSETQRNKGNFPGRFSGRQFSNSRSEMNVSTLELGDSALYLCASSHRDRGEKLFFGSGTQLSVL.

The genes are TRBV6-2 or TRBV6-3 and TRBJ1-5; 11 bases line up with TRBD1. This CDR3 has 16 amino acids. Losses at the gene ends were 1 base for V and 6 bases for J; bases not matched to a gene: 5. The germline V gene encodes CDR1 MNHEY and CDR2 SVGEGT. This chain's CDR3 is CASSYWDRGLSQPQHF. Here the CDR3 DNA reads TGTGCCAGCAGTTACTGGGACAGGGGGTTGTCTCAGCCCCAGCATTTT.

This chain links TRBV5-6 with TRBJ1-1; no firm D call. The length of the CDR3 is 14 residues. Germline V CDR1 and CDR2: SGHDT, YYEEEE. V lost 2 bases and J 1 base, leaving 9 bases between the germline ends. The CDR3 region is CASSLVDANTEAFF. The DNA for the CDR3 is TGTGCCAGCAGCTTAGTGGATGCGAACACTGAAGCTTTCTTT.

This sequence joins TRBV5-4 and TRBJ1-1, with a possible D match to TRBD1 (6 bases). Germline lookup yields CDR1 SGHNT and CDR2 YYREEE (reference sequence). The CDR3 is made up of 13 amino acids. Trimming took 3 bases from V and 11 from J, leaving 17 bases between them. CDR3 sequence (DNA): TGTGCCAGCAGCTCGGCCGACGGGGGCGAGGCTTTCTTT. Its translation: CASSSADGGEAFF.

The chain uses TRBV7-9 and TRBJ1-1; D is possibly TRBD1 (5 bases). The germline gives CDR1 SEHNR, CDR2 FQNEAQ (reference sequence). CDR3 length: 15 residues. V dropped 3 bases and J dropped 1 base, with 12 bases sitting between them. The CDR3 region is CASSLGDLENTEAFF. As DNA, the CDR3 is TGTGCCAGCAGCTTGGGGGACTTAGAGAACACTGAAGCTTTCTTT.

The chain joins TRBV29-1 to TRBJ1-2; perhaps TRBD1 as D (6 bases). The CDR3 runs to 14 residues. The germline V gene encodes CDR1 SQVTM and CDR2 ANQGSEA. The germline V and J ends were trimmed by 1 base and 6 bases, with 15 bases remaining between them. This CDR3 is CSVEVGATGNGYTF. The CDR3 region has the DNA TGCAGCGTTGAAGTGGGGGCTACGGGGAATGGCTACACCTTC.